The sequence of this TCR beta chain was determined in a study of T cell clonality in common variable immunodeficiency. CDR3 length: 13 residues. Germline V CDR1 and CDR2: SGHVS, FNYEAQ. V lost 3 bases, J lost 6 bases, and 10 bases lay in between. Equal genomic DNA amounts from CVID and control samples were sequenced. Produced via immunoSEQ multiplex PCR; TCRdb's table is partial and in-frame only. The sample contains roughly 7,400 clones, none of them singletons. All CVID subjects were on immunoglobulin replacement for at least one year. Study findings and constraints: Reportedly, TCR beta sequences from common variable immunodeficiency showed fewer deletions and N-nucleotide insertions. Compared with controls, CVID subjects had fewer shared TCRbeta clones.

About this clone itself: Its antigen is not identified. Sequencing ends 3 residues short of the CDR3 end; the germline J gene provides the rest. This sample also contains other DNA sequences that code for the same CDR3.

The chain carries TRBV7-6 and TRBJ2-3; no definite D call. This sequence was found in a human donor with common variable immunodeficiency. Specimen: peripheral blood mononuclear cells. Partial CDR3 DNA: TGTGCCAGCAGCTTGGGCTACTTTGATACG. It codes for CASSLGYFDT. The entire CDR3 protein is CASSLGYFDTQYF.